This TCR beta chain is from a study of regulatory T cells in long-lasting Graves disease. Study results and limitations: Newly diagnosed patients had higher TCR diversity than persistent Graves' patients did. Favoring TRBV28, TRBJ1-2 and TRBJ2-5 was a feature seen in persistent disease.

In its sample, this clonotype was seen a few times. Its antigen is unknown. The V and J ends lost 6 bases and 5 bases, in that order; junction bases with no gene match: 11. The CDR3 length is 16 residues. Germline-derived CDR1 and CDR2 are MDHEN and SYDVKM. Specified time point: persistent/refractory GD, antithyroid drugs over 5 years with positive TRAb. From RNA extracted from PBMCs, the TCR library was made. CDR3 regions were amplified by Arm-PCR using iRepertoire HTBI primers to build TCR beta libraries. From the multiplex PCR reads, TCRdb called clonotypes with MiXCR, one entry per CDR3 protein. The repertoire includes under 450,000 distinct CDR3 sequences, roughly a quarter of them detected once, and approximately 28% sits in the top ten.

The chain combines TRBV28 with TRBJ2-5, with 11 nucleotides matching TRBD2. This sequence was found in a female donor with Graves disease. The sequenced sample was peripheral blood mononuclear cells (PBMCs), obtained when the disease was refractory, from a patient treated with antithyroid drugs. CDR3 loop: CASRFSGRAWGETQYF. CDR3 in DNA: TGTGCCAGCAGATTTAGCGGGAGGGCCTGGGGTGAGACCCAGTACTTC. The full variable domain, in which reference TRBV28 and TRBJ2-5 provide the parts outside the CDR3, is DVKVTQSSRYLVKRTGEKVFLECVQDMDHENMFWYRQDPGLGLRLIYFSYDVKMKEKGDIPEGYSVSREKKERFSLILESASTNQTSMYLCASRFSGRAWGETQYFGPGTRLLVL.